This T cell receptor (beta chain) appears in the sequencing data of a study of cytomegalovirus exposure and HLA in healthy donors. General study results and limits: When analyzed later, the rates of TCR association showed variation by HLA locus, with DRB1 the most and HLA-C the fewest. A few chains linked to CMV were shown in vitro to be specific for CMV antigens.

This clone was recorded a few times. Its specificity is unknown. 60 Vbeta and 13 Jbeta primers were used in PCR. TCRdb's copy holds only in-frame clones and misses some; the assay was immunoSEQ multiplex PCR. This table has around 67,000 clones, roughly two thirds appearing once. The CDR3 consists of 13 residues. Trimming at V came to 5 bases and at J to 6 bases, leaving 7 bases not matched to a gene. CDR1 is SQVTM, CDR2 ANQGSEA, per germline. The receptor was isolated from a woman aged 30 to 39 in good health and CMV-seronegative. Specimen: PBMCs. This rearrangement joins TRBV29-1 to TRBJ2-7; 10 bases align to TRBD1. The CDR3 sequence: CSVTGQGYGEQYF. The DNA for the CDR3 is TGCAGCGTTACGGGACAGGGGTATGGCGAGCAGTACTTC.